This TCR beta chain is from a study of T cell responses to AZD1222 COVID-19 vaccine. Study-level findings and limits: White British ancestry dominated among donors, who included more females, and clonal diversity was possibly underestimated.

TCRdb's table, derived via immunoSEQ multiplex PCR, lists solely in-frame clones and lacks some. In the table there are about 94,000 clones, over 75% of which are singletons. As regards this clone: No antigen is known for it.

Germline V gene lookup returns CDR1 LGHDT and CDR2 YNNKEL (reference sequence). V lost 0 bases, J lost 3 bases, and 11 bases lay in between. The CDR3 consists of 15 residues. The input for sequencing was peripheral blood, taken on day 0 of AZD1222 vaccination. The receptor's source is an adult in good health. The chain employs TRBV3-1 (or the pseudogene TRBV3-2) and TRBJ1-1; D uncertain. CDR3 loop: CASSQDQVRDTEAFF. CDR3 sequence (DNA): TGTGCCAGCAGCCAAGACCAGGTTCGAGACACTGAAGCTTTCTTT.